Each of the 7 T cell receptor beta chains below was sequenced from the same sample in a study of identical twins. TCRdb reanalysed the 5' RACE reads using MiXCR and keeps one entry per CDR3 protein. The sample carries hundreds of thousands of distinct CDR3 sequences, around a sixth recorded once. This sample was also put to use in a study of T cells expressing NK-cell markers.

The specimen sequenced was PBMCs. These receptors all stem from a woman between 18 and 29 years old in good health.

The DNA of the CDR3 is TGTGCCCCCGGGGTTGATCCGCGCAATGAGCAGTTCTTC. Translation: CAPGVDPRNEQFF. This chain connects TRBV24-1 to TRBJ2-1, with D possibly TRBD2 on 5 matching bases. CDR3 length: 13 residues. The V and J ends lost 12 bases and 6 bases respectively, with 17 bases between them. In germline, CDR1 is KGHDR, CDR2 SFDVKD.

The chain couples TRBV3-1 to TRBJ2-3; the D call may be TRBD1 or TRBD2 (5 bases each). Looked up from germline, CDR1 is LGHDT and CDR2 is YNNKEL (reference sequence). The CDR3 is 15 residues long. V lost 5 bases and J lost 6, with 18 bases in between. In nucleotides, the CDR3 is TGTGCCAGCAGCTTTGGAACGTGGGGGTGGGATACGCAGTATTTT. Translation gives CASSFGTWGWDTQYF.

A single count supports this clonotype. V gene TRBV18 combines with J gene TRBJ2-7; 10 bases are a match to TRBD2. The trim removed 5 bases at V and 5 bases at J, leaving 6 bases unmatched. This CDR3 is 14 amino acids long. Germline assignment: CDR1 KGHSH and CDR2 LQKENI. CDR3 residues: CASSSGLASHEQYF. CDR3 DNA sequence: TGTGCCAGCTCATCGGGACTAGCGTCCCACGAGCAGTACTTC.

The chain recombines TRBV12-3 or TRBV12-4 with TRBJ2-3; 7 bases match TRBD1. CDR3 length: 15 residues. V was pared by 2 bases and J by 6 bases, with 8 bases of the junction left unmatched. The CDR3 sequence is CASSLQGESWDTQYF. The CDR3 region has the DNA TGTGCCAGCAGTTTACAGGGGGAGAGTTGGGATACGCAGTATTTT.

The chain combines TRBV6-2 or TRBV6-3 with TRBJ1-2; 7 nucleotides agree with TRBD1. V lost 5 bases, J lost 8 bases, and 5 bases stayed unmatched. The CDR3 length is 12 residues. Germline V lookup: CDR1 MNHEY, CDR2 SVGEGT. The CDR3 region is CASSHRTGGYTF. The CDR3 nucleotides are TGTGCCAGCAGTCATCGGACAGGCGGCTACACCTTC.

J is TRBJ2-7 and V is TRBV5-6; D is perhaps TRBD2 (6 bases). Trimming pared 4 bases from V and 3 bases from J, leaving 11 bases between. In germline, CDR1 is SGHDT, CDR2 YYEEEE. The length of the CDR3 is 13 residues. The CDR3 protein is CASSRRRVYEQYF. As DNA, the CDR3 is TGTGCCAGCAGCAGGCGGAGGGTCTACGAGCAGTACTTC.

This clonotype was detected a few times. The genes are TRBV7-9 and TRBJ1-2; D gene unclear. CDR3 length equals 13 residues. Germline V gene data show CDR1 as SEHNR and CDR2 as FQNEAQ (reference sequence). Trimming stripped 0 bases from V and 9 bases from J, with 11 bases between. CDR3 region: CASSLANTGRYTF. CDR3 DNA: TGTGCCAGCAGCTTAGCGAACACGGGTCGCTACACCTTC.